The 25 T cell receptor beta chains in this list originate from one sample, sequenced in a study of OX40 agonist ivuxolimab in advanced cancers. Sequencing used immunoSEQ multiplex PCR; TCRdb keeps in-frame clones, though not all of them. The sample contains approximately 70,000 clones, roughly 89% of which appear only once. The sequenced sample was CD4+ or CD8+ T cells sorted from blood, obtained in a trial of the OX40 agonist ivuxolimab. These receptors originate from an adult with an advanced solid tumor such as melanoma, head and neck, liver or kidney cancer.

Of note for this clone: A read error may be the cause here, since a much bigger clone is one base away. Other DNA sequences in the same sample also yield this CDR3. The chain uses TRBV6-1 and TRBJ1-6; 8 bases agree with TRBD1. The trim removed 5 bases at V and 6 bases at J, leaving 3 bases unmatched. The CDR3 runs 14 residues. In germline, CDR1 is MNHNS, CDR2 SASEGT. CDR3 region: CASSFGQGNSPLHF. The CDR3 bases are TGTGCCAGCAGTTTCGGACAGGGTAATTCACCCCTCCACTTT.

The gene calls are TRBV28 and TRBJ2-1, with TRBD2 matching over 9 bases. Trimming took 5 bases from V and 0 from J; bases not matched to a gene: 8. The CDR3 contains 17 residues. Germline V gives CDR1 MDHEN, CDR2 SYDVKM. CDR3 residues: CASSPHSGGGSYNEQFF. The DNA for the CDR3 is TGTGCCAGCAGTCCCCATAGCGGGGGTGGCTCCTACAATGAGCAGTTCTTC. The variable domain in full, completed from reference TRBV28 and TRBJ2-1, reads DVKVTQSSRYLVKRTGEKVFLECVQDMDHENMFWYRQDPGLGLRLIYFSYDVKMKEKGDIPEGYSVSREKKERFSLILESASTNQTSMYLCASSPHSGGGSYNEQFFGPGTRLTVL.

The rearrangement joins TRBV18 to TRBJ1-5; 10 bases line up with TRBD1. The CDR3 totals 15 residues. V lost 5 bases to trimming and J lost 4 bases; unmatched junction nucleotides: 5. The germline CDR1 and CDR2 sequences are KGHSH and LQKENI. The CDR3 nucleotides read TGTGCCAGCTCAGTTGGACAGGGGGGTAATCAGCCCCAGCATTTT. Translation gives CASSVGQGGNQPQHF.

This rearrangement joins TRBV5-6 to TRBJ1-2; no clear D gene. Germline V gives CDR1 SGHDT, CDR2 YYEEEE. The CDR3 contains 12 residues. V shed 2 bases and J shed 3 bases, with 5 bases lying between them. The CDR3, as DNA: TGTGCCAGCAGCTTAGAGTACTATGGCTACACCTTC. Protein sequence: CASSLEYYGYTF.

V usage is TRBV6-1 and J usage is TRBJ1-3, with no clear D. Trimming took 7 bases from V and 4 from J, leaving 14 bases between them. The CDR3 has 14 amino acids. Germline V gene lookup returns CDR1 MNHNS and CDR2 SASEGT. CDR3 region: CASITQPTGNTIYF. The DNA for the CDR3 is TGTGCCAGCATTACCCAACCTACAGGAAACACCATATATTTT.

V and J are TRBV6-5 and TRBJ1-5, with a tentative D call TRBD1 (6 bases). Trimming shortened V by 7 bases and J by 3 bases, and 16 bases separated the two germline ends. From germline, CDR1 is MNHEY and CDR2 SVGAGI. The CDR3 has 15 residues. In DNA form, the CDR3 reads TGTGCCAGCACCTCCGGCAGGGGCGACAATCAGCCCCAGCATTTT. As protein: CASTSGRGDNQPQHF.

The V and J genes are TRBV6-1 and TRBJ2-3; TRBD1 matches 7 bases. The V and J ends lost 8 bases and 2 bases, in that order; junction bases with no gene match: 7. This CDR3 contains 14 residues. Germline lookup yields CDR1 MNHNS and CDR2 SASEGT. CDR3 loop: CASAQGELTDTQYF. The CDR3 nucleotides read TGTGCCAGCGCCCAGGGGGAGCTCACAGATACGCAGTATTTT.

V is TRBV10-3 and J is TRBJ1-6; 9 bases are a match to TRBD1. V gave up 4 bases and J gave up 6 bases; unmatched junction bases: 1. From germline, CDR1 is ENHRY and CDR2 SYGVKD. The CDR3 sequence is 14 residues long. CDR3 nucleotide sequence: TGTGCCATCAGTGCGGGACAGGGTAATTCACCCCTCCACTTT. Translation gives CAISAGQGNSPLHF.

V is TRBV2 and J is TRBJ1-5, with 11 nucleotides matching TRBD1. The CDR3 has 16 residues. Germline assignment: CDR1 SNHLY and CDR2 FYNNEI. V shed 6 bases, J shed 6 bases, and the junction held 10 bases outside the gene matches. The CDR3 is CASSWGGQGVAQPQHF. Written as DNA, the CDR3 is TGTGCCAGCAGCTGGGGGGGACAGGGGGTTGCTCAGCCCCAGCATTTT.

V and J are TRBV6-5 and TRBJ2-2, with 11 positions matching TRBD2. This CDR3 contains 16 residues. With 1 base clipped from V and 7 bases from J, the junction kept 5 bases outside the gene matches. CDR1 MNHEY and CDR2 SVGAGI come from the germline V gene. The CDR3 protein is CASSYLAGGQGGELFF. CDR3 bases: TGTGCCAGCAGTTACTTAGCGGGGGGGCAAGGCGGGGAGCTGTTTTTT.

The chain carries TRBV6-5 and TRBJ2-4; D remains unclear. Germline V gene lookup returns CDR1 MNHEY and CDR2 SVGAGI. The CDR3 is 11 residues long. With 6 bases removed from V and 6 bases from J, the gap between germline ends came to 6 bases. DNA for the CDR3: TGTGCCAGCAGACAGACAAACATTCAGTACTTC. This translates into CASRQTNIQYF.

The chain joins TRBV4-2 to TRBJ1-4; a possible D gene is TRBD1 (5 bases). The germline gives CDR1 LGHNA, CDR2 YNFKEQ. The germline V and J ends were trimmed by 0 bases and 7 bases, with 15 bases remaining between them. This CDR3 has 16 residues. The CDR3 DNA is TGTGCCAGCAGCCAAGATTCTGGGGGGACGGGTGAAAAACTGTTTTTT. Translation gives CASSQDSGGTGEKLFF.

The chain carries TRBV5-1 and TRBJ1-1, with 7 positions matching TRBD1. V dropped 7 bases and J dropped 1; count of bases not matched to a gene: 7. Germline V gene sequence: CDR1 SGHRS, CDR2 YFSETQ. The CDR3 loop spans 14 amino acids. CDR3 nucleotides: TGCGCCAGCCACAGGGGAGGTGAGAACACTGAAGCTTTCTTT. Encoded protein: CASHRGGENTEAFF.

This clone was observed once. This chain links TRBV5-1 with TRBJ2-5; 8 nucleotides line up with TRBD1. Per the germline V gene, CDR1 is SGHRS and CDR2 is YFSETQ. Trimming cost V 4 bases and J 2 bases; bases outside gene matches: 1. The CDR3 totals 13 residues. The CDR3 spells CASSNRGQETQYF. The CDR3 coding sequence is TGCGCCAGCAGCAACAGGGGGCAAGAGACCCAGTACTTC. Looking up the rest from reference TRBV5-1 and TRBJ2-5 gives the full variable domain: KAGVTQTPRYLIKTRGQQVTLSCSPISGHRSVSWYQQTPGQGLQFLFEYFSETQRNKGNFPGRFSGRQFSNSRSEMNVSTLELGDSALYLCASSNRGQETQYFGPGTRLLVL.

The chain joins TRBV11-2 to TRBJ2-2; possibly TRBD1 for D (6 bases). The CDR3 is 14 amino acids. CDR1 is SGHAT, CDR2 FQNNGV, per germline. Trimming took off 6 bases at V and 6 bases at J, with 14 bases between the two ends. The CDR3 DNA reads as TGTGCCAGCAGTGCAGGGGCCCGACCCGGGGAGCTGTTTTTT. Its translation is CASSAGARPGELFF.

J is TRBJ2-5 and V is TRBV28; D is tentatively TRBD1 or TRBD2 (5 bases each). CDR1 and CDR2 (germline): MDHEN, SYDVKM. Trimming stripped 7 bases from V and 3 bases from J, with 15 bases between. This CDR3 region has 14 residues. CDR3 coding DNA: TGTGCCAGCACCCGAGCCCGAGGGGAAGAGACCCAGTACTTC. Translation gives CASTRARGEETQYF.

This rearrangement joins TRBV5-6 to TRBJ2-4; 7 nucleotides line up with TRBD2. The CDR3 runs 14 residues. Germline trimming cut 7 bases from V and 0 bases from J; bases unmatched to any gene: 4. Germline CDR1 SGHDT, CDR2 YYEEEE. The CDR3 region is CASGPGGAKNIQYF. For the CDR3, the DNA is TGTGCCAGCGGACCGGGGGGAGCCAAAAACATTCAGTACTTC.

The rearrangement uses TRBV5-4 and TRBJ2-7; a possible D gene is TRBD1 (5 bases). V lost 4 bases to trimming and J lost 6 bases, with 23 bases between them. CDR1 SGHNT and CDR2 YYREEE come from the germline V gene (reference sequence). The CDR3 runs 16 residues. The DNA for the CDR3 is TGTGCCAGCAGCCGTAAATTTTCACAGGTGGTCGGCGAGCAGTACTTC. This sequence encodes CASSRKFSQVVGEQYF. Full variable domain (remainder filled in from reference TRBV5-4 and TRBJ2-7): ETGVTQSPTHLIKTRGQQVTLRCSSQSGHNTVSWYQQALGQGPQFIFQYYREEENGRGNFPPRFSGLQFPNYSSELNVNALELDDSALYLCASSRKFSQVVGEQYFGPGTRLTVT.

The gene calls are TRBV27 and TRBJ1-5; 10 bases fit TRBD1. V lost 4 bases to trimming and J lost 0 bases; unmatched junction nucleotides: 21. CDR3 length: 22 amino acids. The germline V gene has CDR1 MNHEY and CDR2 SMNVEV (reference sequence). The CDR3 loop is CASSSFRTYDRGPNYSNQPQHF. The CDR3 nucleotides read TGTGCCAGCAGTTCATTCCGTACCTACGACAGGGGGCCAAATTATAGCAATCAGCCCCAGCATTTT.

This clone appeared once. CDR3 nucleotides: TGCGCCAGCAGCCCGCTCGAGGGGGTCTACGAGCAGTACTTC. This codes for CASSPLEGVYEQYF. The chain has TRBV5-1 and TRBJ2-7; D is possibly TRBD1 (6 bases). Germline V lookup: CDR1 SGHRS, CDR2 YFSETQ. The CDR3 is made up of 14 amino acids. Between the trimmed V and J ends, which lost 4 bases and 3 bases, there was a span of 14 bases.

This sequence joins TRBV5-1 and TRBJ1-2, with 7 positions matching TRBD1. There are 13 residues in the CDR3. V lost 5 bases, J lost 7 bases, and 8 bases stayed unmatched. Germline values: CDR1 SGHRS, CDR2 YFSETQ. CDR3 sequence: CASSPTGWAGYTF. Written as DNA, the CDR3 is TGCGCCAGCAGTCCGACAGGGTGGGCTGGCTACACCTTC.

The chain links TRBV28 to TRBJ1-1; 7 bases fit TRBD1. Germline CDR1 reads MDHEN; CDR2 reads SYDVKM. V was pared by 2 bases and J by 6 bases, with 6 bases of the junction left unmatched. The CDR3 extends over 14 amino acids. CDR3 nucleotide sequence: TGTGCCAGCAGTTTAACTGGACAGGAATCTGAAGCTTTCTTT. Its translation: CASSLTGQESEAFF.

This chain links TRBV19 with TRBJ2-3; 8 bases line up with TRBD2. Germline V gene lookup returns CDR1 LNHDA and CDR2 SQIVND (reference sequence). This CDR3 contains 14 residues. Unmatched junction bases numbered 8, after V lost 10 bases and J lost 2 bases. The CDR3 nucleotides are TGTGCCACCGGGGGGGAACCGTTCACAGATACGCAGTATTTT. Its protein product is CATGGEPFTDTQYF. Full variable domain (rest looked up from reference TRBV19 and TRBJ2-3): DGGITQSPKYLFRKEGQNVTLSCEQNLNHDAMYWYRQDPGQGLRLIYYSQIVNDFQKGDIAEGYSVSREKKESFPLTVTSAQKNPTAFYLCATGGEPFTDTQYFGPGTRLTVL.

The CDR3 is CATSPLPGQPNYGYTF. CDR3 nucleotides: TGTGCCACCAGCCCTCTCCCGGGACAGCCAAACTATGGCTACACCTTC. This chain connects TRBV15 to TRBJ1-2; TRBD1 agrees at 7 bases. Unmatched junction bases numbered 11, after V lost 5 bases and J lost 2 bases. Germline values: CDR1 LNHNV, CDR2 YYDKDF (reference sequence). There are 16 residues in the CDR3.

In this sample, this clone turned up once. The chain employs TRBV5-1 and TRBJ2-7; perhaps D is TRBD1 or TRBD2 (5 bases each). CDR1 and CDR2 (germline): SGHRS, YFSETQ. V lost 7 bases to trimming and J lost 2 bases, with 13 bases between them. The CDR3 contains 13 residues. CDR3 sequence reads: CASAGTDTYEQYF. The CDR3 nucleotides read TGCGCCAGCGCCGGGACCGACACCTACGAGCAGTACTTC.